These 20 T cell receptor beta chains were all obtained from the same sample, sequenced in a study of blood T cell repertoires in COVID-19 (dated by TCRdb to 2019 to 2021). The library was built by means of the immunoSEQ multiplex PCR assay. TCRdb stores this immuneACCESS table with in-frame sequences only. Part of the clones is absent; in the studies checked, under half of the shortfall reflects unresolved V genes, and no reason is known for the rest. A total of approximately 60,000 clones appear in this sample, 70% to 85% of them only once. Roughly 18% of the sample is taken by the ten largest. Sequencing input: peripheral blood. The receptors derive from a man in his sixties with acute or convalescent COVID-19.

The V gene is TRBV5-1, the J gene TRBJ2-1; 13 bases align to TRBD2. V lost 6 bases and J lost 0; bases outside the gene matches: 9. From germline, CDR1 is SGHRS and CDR2 YFSETQ. This CDR3 has 18 residues. CDR3 sequence: CASKPGLAGLSSYNEQFF. The CDR3 DNA reads as TGCGCCAGCAAACCGGGACTAGCGGGGTTGAGCTCCTACAATGAGCAGTTCTTC.

The sample holds a few counts of this clone. The chain combines TRBV5-1 with TRBJ1-1; D is possibly TRBD1 (6 bases). The CDR3 totals 13 residues. Germline CDR1 is SGHRS and CDR2 is YFSETQ. Trimming shortened V by 2 bases and J by 5 bases, and 10 bases separated the two germline ends. DNA for the CDR3: TGCGCCAGCAGCTTCGGGGGGCAAACTGAAGCTTTCTTT. This translates into CASSFGGQTEAFF.

The chain recombines TRBV29-1 with TRBJ1-1, with a possible D match to TRBD1 (5 bases). The ends were cut back, 5 bases at V and 4 bases at J, with 11 bases in the middle. This CDR3 contains 12 residues. The germline V gene has CDR1 SQVTM and CDR2 ANQGSEA. CDR3 nucleotide sequence: TGCAGCGTTACTGCAGGGTTCACTGAAGCTTTCTTT. This sequence encodes CSVTAGFTEAFF.

This chain's CDR3 is CASSLGQGVFGYTF. CDR3 in DNA: TGTGCCAGCAGTCTGGGACAGGGGGTCTTCGGCTACACCTTC. V gene TRBV28 combines with J gene TRBJ1-2; 11 bases align to TRBD1. CDR1 and CDR2 from the germline V gene are MDHEN and SYDVKM. The CDR3 totals 14 residues. After removal of 5 bases from V and 8 bases from J, the junction contained 7 bases not matched to a gene.

The chain employs TRBV24-1 and TRBJ1-5, with 9 bases lining up with TRBD1. Germline values: CDR1 KGHDR, CDR2 SFDVKD. V shed 3 bases and J 1 base; nucleotides not matched to a gene: 9. The CDR3 runs 18 residues. CDR3 nucleotide sequence: TGTGCCACCAGTGATGCCTCCGGGACAGGGAGGAGCAATCAGCCCCAGCATTTT. This encodes CATSDASGTGRSNQPQHF.

This rearrangement joins TRBV9 to TRBJ2-5; tentative D call: TRBD1 (6 bases). Germline V gene lookup returns CDR1 SGDLS and CDR2 YYNGEE. CDR3 size: 15 residues. Trimming took off 3 bases at V and 1 base at J, with 13 bases between the two ends. The CDR3 sequence: CASSGGLGFQETQYF. The CDR3 nucleotides are TGTGCCAGCAGCGGGGGGCTGGGGTTCCAAGAGACCCAGTACTTC.

This clone was detected a few times. V is TRBV3-1 (or the pseudogene TRBV3-2) and J is TRBJ2-7, with a possible D match to TRBD1 (6 bases). The germline V and J ends were trimmed by 6 bases and 7 bases, with 16 bases remaining between them. Germline V gives CDR1 LGHDT, CDR2 YNNKEL (reference sequence). This CDR3 is 13 amino acids long. The chain's CDR3 is CASRRGQLEEQYF. The CDR3 bases are TGTGCCAGCAGACGTGGACAGTTAGAAGAGCAGTACTTC.

This sequence joins TRBV24-1 and TRBJ2-5, with 10 bases fitting TRBD1. The CDR3 is made up of 15 amino acids. The V gene end was trimmed by 8 bases and the J gene end by 0 bases; junction bases not matched to a gene: 5. Germline CDR1 is KGHDR and CDR2 is SFDVKD. Here the CDR3 DNA reads TGTGCCACCACCCCGGGACAGGGGTACCAAGAGACCCAGTACTTC. This codes for CATTPGQGYQETQYF.

V usage is TRBV25-1 and J usage is TRBJ2-7, with TRBD2 identical over 12 bases. With 5 bases clipped from V and 6 bases from J, the junction kept 11 bases outside the gene matches. This CDR3 spans 16 amino acids. Germline V gene sequence: CDR1 MGHDK, CDR2 SYGVNS. As DNA, the CDR3 is TGTGCCAGCAGTTCGGACGGACTAGCGGGACGGGCCGAGCAGTACTTC. Protein: CASSSDGLAGRAEQYF.

The J gene is TRBJ2-7, the V gene TRBV5-1; tentatively, D is TRBD2 (6 bases). Germline assignment: CDR1 SGHRS and CDR2 YFSETQ. With 0 bases removed from V and 3 bases from J, the gap between germline ends came to 31 bases. This CDR3 is 21 amino acids long. The CDR3 loop is CASSLGRYEGPPFGSGYEQYF. The CDR3 DNA follows: TGCGCCAGCAGCTTGGGTAGGTATGAGGGACCCCCCTTCGGTAGCGGCTACGAGCAGTACTTC. The variable domain in full, completed from reference TRBV5-1 and TRBJ2-7, reads KAGVTQTPRYLIKTRGQQVTLSCSPISGHRSVSWYQQTPGQGLQFLFEYFSETQRNKGNFPGRFSGRQFSNSRSEMNVSTLELGDSALYLCASSLGRYEGPPFGSGYEQYFGPGTRLTVT.

The V gene is TRBV24-1, the J gene TRBJ2-7; D might be TRBD1 (5 bases). Looked up from germline, CDR1 is KGHDR and CDR2 is SFDVKD. V shed 4 bases and J shed 6 bases, with 12 bases lying between them. This CDR3 is built from 13 residues. For the CDR3, the DNA is TGTGCCACCAGTGAAATGCAGGGTTCCGAGCAGTACTTC. This sequence encodes CATSEMQGSEQYF.

The rearrangement links TRBV2 to TRBJ1-2; 7 bases fit TRBD1. V shed 4 bases, J shed 4 bases, and the junction held 6 bases outside the gene matches. CDR1 and CDR2 from the germline V gene are SNHLY and FYNNEI. This CDR3 comprises 14 residues. CDR3 sequence reads: CASSGGNRGYGYTF. The DNA for the CDR3 is TGTGCCAGCAGTGGCGGGAACAGGGGCTATGGCTACACCTTC.

The J gene is TRBJ1-2, the V gene TRBV7-9, with D tentatively TRBD1 (6 bases). Per the germline V gene, CDR1 is SEHNR and CDR2 is FQNEAQ (reference sequence). The CDR3 has 14 residues. Trimming cost V 7 bases and J 3 bases, with 15 bases left between them. DNA of the CDR3: TGTGCCAGCACCCCCAGGGGTCGGGACTATGGCTACACCTTC. As protein: CASTPRGRDYGYTF.

This chain uses TRBV2 with TRBJ1-5; D is possibly TRBD1 (5 bases). Between the trimmed V and J ends, which lost 4 bases and 0 bases, there was a span of 13 bases. The germline CDR1 and CDR2 sequences are SNHLY and FYNNEI. The CDR3 sequence is 16 residues long. CDR3 region: CASSVLDSYSNQPQHF. The CDR3 DNA sequence: TGTGCCAGCAGTGTACTTGACAGCTATAGCAATCAGCCCCAGCATTTT.

The chain joins TRBV19 to TRBJ2-1; 7 bases line up with TRBD1. This CDR3 region has 16 residues. CDR1 is LNHDA, CDR2 SQIVND, per germline (reference sequence). The V segment lost 6 bases and the J segment 7 bases; nucleotides outside the gene matches: 15. In nucleotides, the CDR3 is TGTGCCAGTAGGCCCCGACAGGGAGCCCAGGGGAATGAGCAGTTCTTC. This encodes CASRPRQGAQGNEQFF.

The chain recombines TRBV7-8 with TRBJ2-1, with TRBD2 as a possible D gene (6 bases). V was cut by 4 bases and J by 0 bases, with 10 bases left in between. CDR3 length equals 15 residues. Germline V gene lookup returns CDR1 SGHVS and CDR2 FQNEAQ. CDR3 nucleotides: TGTGCCAGCAGCTCGGGGCGGGACTCCTACAATGAGCAGTTCTTC. This gives the protein CASSSGRDSYNEQFF.

In DNA form, the CDR3 reads TGCGCCAGCAGCCAAGACCTAACAGGGATCCCCTACGAGCAGTACTTC. It specifies CASSQDLTGIPYEQYF. V gene TRBV4-3 combines with J gene TRBJ2-7, with D perhaps TRBD1 (6 bases). Germline V gene lookup returns CDR1 LGHNA and CDR2 YSLEER. CDR3 length equals 16 residues. The V and J ends lost 0 bases and 2 bases respectively, with 14 bases between them.

This chain connects TRBV5-4 to TRBJ2-5; 8 bases align to TRBD2. Germline values: CDR1 SGHNT, CDR2 YYREEE (reference sequence). Trimming cost V 4 bases and J 1 base; bases outside gene matches: 9. This CDR3 is built from 16 residues. The CDR3 nucleotides read TGTGCCAGCAGCCATAAACGGGAGGGGTCCCAAGAGACCCAGTACTTC. Translation: CASSHKREGSQETQYF.

The chain is built from TRBV28 and TRBJ1-6; no clear D gene. Deletions cut 4 bases from V and 8 bases from J, with 15 bases between. Germline V lookup: CDR1 MDHEN, CDR2 SYDVKM. This CDR3 has 15 residues. The DNA of the CDR3 is TGTGCCAGCAGTTCCTGGACGGCGGAGGATTCACCCCTCCACTTT. It specifies CASSSWTAEDSPLHF.

The chain joins TRBV7-2 to TRBJ2-1; 7 positions match TRBD2. The CDR3 is 15 residues long. V was pared by 4 bases and J by 9 bases, with 12 bases of the junction left unmatched. Germline CDR1 SGHTA, CDR2 FQGNSA. The CDR3 nucleotides read TGTGCCAGCAGCTCAACCGGGGCCTCGGGGGGTGAGCAGTTCTTC. Translation gives CASSSTGASGGEQFF. The full variable domain, with the rest looked up from reference TRBV7-2 and TRBJ2-1, is GAGVSQSPSNKVTEKGKDVELRCDPISGHTALYWYRQSLGQGLEFLIYFQGNSAPDKSGLPSDRFSAERTGGSVSTLTIQRTQQEDSAVYLCASSSTGASGGEQFFGPGTRLTVL.